Below, 28 T cell receptor beta chains from the same sample are listed, as sequenced in a study of cytomegalovirus exposure and HLA in healthy donors (dated by TCRdb to the late 2010s). Libraries were made using the immunoSEQ multiplex PCR assay. For the multiplex PCR, a mixture combining 60 forward primers for TCR Vbeta segments and 13 reverse primers for TCR Jbeta segments was used. The clones in this table, taken by TCRdb from immuneACCESS, are in-frame only. Not every clone is retained; where verified, under half of the shortfall comes from an unresolved V gene, and the cause of the rest is unknown. This sample holds 100,000 to 150,000 clones; roughly four fifths were observed only once. Around 1.9% of the sample rests with the top ten. The sample was PBMCs. All receptors derive from a woman aged 45-65 years in good health and CMV-seronegative.

This clone has only one observation. The J gene is TRBJ2-1, the V gene TRBV5-1; TRBD2 agrees at 13 bases. The junction had 7 bases not matched to a gene; V was cut back by 3 bases and J by 10 bases. The CDR3 length is 15 residues. CDR1 and CDR2 (germline): SGHRS, YFSETQ. The CDR3 reads CASSSGTSGIREQFF. The CDR3 DNA reads TGCGCCAGCAGCTCCGGGACTAGCGGGATCCGCGAGCAGTTCTTC.

The count of this clone is one. The genes are TRBV7-9 and TRBJ1-2; D is uncertain. This CDR3 has 13 amino acids. The V gene's germline CDR1 is SEHNR and CDR2 FQNEAQ (reference sequence). Trimming removed 1 base from V and 6 bases from J, with 9 bases in between. CDR3 amino acids: CASSLDGNHGYTF. DNA of the CDR3: TGTGCCAGCAGCTTAGACGGGAACCATGGCTACACCTTC.

This clone was counted a few times. The rearrangement uses TRBV6-6 and TRBJ1-1; D is ambiguous. The CDR3 runs to 13 residues. The germline gives CDR1 MNHNY, CDR2 SVGAGI (reference sequence). V was shortened by 5 bases and J by 7 bases, with 14 bases between the two germline ends. The chain's CDR3 is CASSLWGVLEAFF. The CDR3 region has the DNA TGTGCCAGCAGTCTATGGGGAGTCCTTGAAGCTTTCTTT.

The rearrangement links TRBV5-1 to TRBJ2-1, with 8 nucleotides matching TRBD2. The CDR3 loop spans 16 amino acids. CDR1 is SGHRS and CDR2 is YFSETQ in the germline V gene. V was pared by 3 bases and J by 9 bases, with 14 bases of the junction left unmatched. The CDR3 DNA is TGCGCCAGCAGCTGGAACAGCGGGAGTTCGGTGGGTGAGCAGTTCTTC. Encoded protein: CASSWNSGSSVGEQFF.

This clone was seen only once. CDR3 region: CASSYSGEQYV. As DNA, the CDR3 is TGTGCCAGCAGTTACTCGGGAGAGCAGTACGTC. The rearrangement joins TRBV6-6 to TRBJ2-7; D not resolved. V lost 0 bases and J lost 7, with 4 bases in between. Germline V CDR1 and CDR2: MNHNY, SVGAGI (reference sequence). The CDR3 totals 11 residues.

The chain joins TRBV19 to TRBJ1-1, with D possibly matching TRBD1 (5 bases). The CDR3 runs 14 residues. Per germline, CDR1 LNHDA and CDR2 SQIVND (reference sequence). V was clipped by 1 base and J by 1 base, with 7 bases between them. DNA of the CDR3: TGTGCCAGTAGTATAGGACAGCCGAACACTGAAGCTTTCTTT. Translating it yields CASSIGQPNTEAFF.

The chain combines TRBV19 with TRBJ2-6; D might be TRBD1 (5 bases). The CDR3 covers 15 residues. Trimming stripped 6 bases from V and 4 bases from J, with 13 bases between. Germline CDR1 LNHDA, CDR2 SQIVND (reference sequence). As DNA, the CDR3 is TGTGCCAGTAGGCCACGTGGGGCCGGGGCCAACGTCCTGACTTTC. Amino acid sequence: CASRPRGAGANVLTF.

This rearrangement joins TRBV19 to TRBJ1-1; 8 positions agree with TRBD1. The V gene end was trimmed by 5 bases and the J gene end by 1 base; junction bases not matched to a gene: 3. The CDR3 runs 14 residues. Per the germline V gene, CDR1 is LNHDA and CDR2 is SQIVND (reference sequence). The CDR3 nucleotides read TGTGCCAGTAGTCGGACAGGGTCGAACACTGAAGCTTTCTTT. The encoded protein is CASSRTGSNTEAFF.

This chain uses TRBV19 with TRBJ2-3, with D perhaps TRBD1 (5 bases). With 6 bases removed from V and 2 bases from J, the gap between germline ends came to 15 bases. Germline CDR1 reads LNHDA; CDR2 reads SQIVND (reference sequence). The CDR3 spans 15 residues. CDR3 loop: CASRYGADNTDTQYF. CDR3 nucleotide sequence: TGTGCCAGTAGGTATGGGGCGGATAACACAGATACGCAGTATTTT. The variable domain in full, with the rest retrieved from reference TRBV19 and TRBJ2-3, is DGGITQSPKYLFRKEGQNVTLSCEQNLNHDAMYWYRQDPGQGLRLIYYSQIVNDFQKGDIAEGYSVSREKKESFPLTVTSAQKNPTAFYLCASRYGADNTDTQYFGPGTRLTVL.

The V call is TRBV28, the J call TRBJ1-1; 7 bases line up with TRBD1. CDR1 and CDR2 (germline): MDHEN, SYDVKM. CDR3 length equals 14 residues. V trimming: 3 bases; J trimming: 5 bases; junction bases outside the gene matches: 6. The CDR3, as DNA: TGTGCCAGCAGTTTCGACAGGGCGAGGACTGAAGCTTTCTTT. Translating gives CASSFDRARTEAFF.

This clone was seen a handful of times. The chain joins TRBV5-1 to TRBJ1-2, with D perhaps TRBD1 (5 bases). This CDR3 has 14 amino acids. Trimming cost V 1 base and J 8 bases, with 15 bases left between them. Looked up from germline, CDR1 is SGHRS and CDR2 is YFSETQ. The CDR3 nucleotides read TGCGCCAGCAGCTTGATCCCGGACGGGGGAGGCTACACCTTC. Protein product: CASSLIPDGGGYTF.

This chain links TRBV7-6 with TRBJ2-3; 8 positions agree with TRBD2. J lost 6 bases, V lost 1 base, and 12 bases had no gene match. The CDR3 runs to 17 residues. Germline lookup yields CDR1 SGHVS and CDR2 FNYEAQ. Here the CDR3 DNA reads TGTGCCAGCAGCTTAGGCTCTTCGGGAGGGCGGTTGGATACGCAGTATTTT. Translated: CASSLGSSGGRLDTQYF.

This chain uses TRBV4-2 with TRBJ2-3; weak D call: TRBD2 (5 bases). V was trimmed by 4 bases and J by 5 bases, leaving 13 bases between them. The CDR3 consists of 14 residues. The germline gives CDR1 LGHNA, CDR2 YNFKEQ. The CDR3 protein is CASSLHYEGDTQYF. The CDR3 DNA follows: TGTGCCAGCAGCCTCCACTACGAGGGAGATACGCAGTATTTT.

The chain joins TRBV6-6 to TRBJ1-1; TRBD1 might be the D (5 bases). Germline CDR1 is MNHNY and CDR2 is SVGAGI (reference sequence). This CDR3 has 15 residues. The V end was cut by 0 bases, the J end by 8 bases, with 16 bases between. CDR3 bases: TGTGCCAGCAGTTACTCTGGGGGGGGGATGGGCGAAGCTTTCTTT. Amino acids: CASSYSGGGMGEAFF.

The chain has TRBV27 and TRBJ1-1; 7 nucleotides match TRBD1. The germline V gene encodes CDR1 MNHEY and CDR2 SMNVEV (reference sequence). The CDR3 sequence is 14 residues long. V lost 5 bases, J lost 3 bases, and 6 bases stayed unmatched. For the CDR3, the DNA is TGTGCCAGCAGTAGAGGGGGCTTGGACACTGAAGCTTTCTTT. Translated: CASSRGGLDTEAFF.

This clone was detected a few times. The V and J genes are TRBV19 and TRBJ2-3; D is undetermined. The V end lost 1 base, the J end lost 5 bases, and 13 bases lay between the germline ends. There are 15 residues in the CDR3. Germline V gives CDR1 LNHDA, CDR2 SQIVND (reference sequence). The chain's CDR3 is CASSIGNTVRDTQYF. The DNA of the CDR3 is TGTGCCAGTAGTATAGGAAATACGGTCCGAGATACGCAGTATTTT.

A note on this clone: A read error may produce the germline difference seen at one junction end. The V gene is TRBV4-3, the J gene TRBJ1-5; the D is unclear. CDR1 is LGHNA and CDR2 is YSLEER in the germline V gene. The CDR3 sequence is 14 residues long. The CDR3 nucleotides are TGCGCCAGCAGCCAAGATTACGGGAATCAGCCCCAGAATTTT. It codes for CASSQDYGNQPQNF.

The chain links TRBV18 to TRBJ2-3; D may be TRBD2 (6 bases). The CDR3 loop spans 14 amino acids. V lost 4 bases, J lost 4 bases, and 12 bases lay in between. Germline V CDR1 and CDR2: KGHSH, LQKENI. The CDR3 region has the DNA TGTGCCAGCTCACTGACGGGAGTGGCAGATACGCAGTATTTT. Translation: CASSLTGVADTQYF.

A word on this clone: At one end the junction does not follow the germline gene, possibly because of a read error. The chain is built from TRBV30 and TRBJ1-5, with D perhaps TRBD1 (5 bases). The germline CDR1 and CDR2 sequences are GTSNPN and SVGIG (reference sequence). The CDR3 loop spans 13 amino acids. The CDR3 DNA sequence: TGTGCCTGGAGGGAGGGAAGGGGTCAGCCCCAGAATTTT. Its protein is CAWREGRGQPQNF.

The chain uses TRBV30 and TRBJ2-2; tentatively, D is TRBD1 (6 bases). This CDR3 is 14 amino acids long. Germline lookup yields CDR1 GTSNPN and CDR2 SVGIG (reference sequence). V lost 3 bases to trimming and J lost 3 bases, with 11 bases between them. For the CDR3, the DNA is TGTGCCTGGAGCCAGGGGCGGGACACCGGGGAGCTGTTTTTT. Its translation is CAWSQGRDTGELFF.

The chain is built from TRBV25-1 and TRBJ1-1; a possible D gene is TRBD1 (6 bases). CDR3 size: 12 residues. In germline, CDR1 is MGHDK, CDR2 SYGVNS. V was pared by 3 bases and J by 10 bases, with 12 bases between. CDR3 nucleotides: TGTGCCAGCAGTGACAGGGGCGGGGGAGCTTTCTTT. It specifies CASSDRGGGAFF. Drawing the rest from reference TRBV25-1 and TRBJ1-1, the complete variable domain is EADIYQTPRYLVIGTGKKITLECSQTMGHDKMYWYQQDPGMELHLIHYSYGVNSTEKGDLSSESTVSRIRTEHFPLTLESARPSHTSQYLCASSDRGGGAFFGQGTRLTVV.

The gene calls are TRBV7-2 and TRBJ2-6; TRBD1 matches at 10 bases. CDR1 is SGHTA and CDR2 is FQGNSA in the germline V gene. Losses at the gene ends were 6 bases for V and 2 bases for J; bases not matched to a gene: 7. The CDR3 runs to 17 residues. The CDR3 loop reads CASSRQGASTGANVLTF. The CDR3 DNA reads TGTGCCAGCAGTCGACAGGGGGCGAGTACTGGGGCCAACGTCCTGACTTTC.

This sequence joins TRBV11-2 and TRBJ1-1; D remains ambiguous. V was cut by 5 bases and J by 12 bases, with 10 bases left in between. This CDR3 spans 10 amino acids. The germline gives CDR1 SGHAT, CDR2 FQNNGV. CDR3 in amino acids: CASSTGGTFF. DNA of the CDR3: TGTGCCAGCAGCACTGGAGGGACTTTCTTT.

The chain employs TRBV14 and TRBJ2-5, with 9 bases lining up with TRBD1. Trimming cost V 1 base and J 9 bases; bases outside gene matches: 6. The CDR3 covers 14 residues. Germline lookup yields CDR1 SGHDN and CDR2 FVKESK. CDR3 residues: CASSQVDRGGSQYF. CDR3 coding DNA: TGTGCCAGCAGCCAAGTGGACAGGGGTGGGTCCCAGTACTTC.

V and J are TRBV5-4 and TRBJ2-3, with 9 bases identical to TRBD2. The CDR3 extends over 16 amino acids. Germline values: CDR1 SGHNT, CDR2 YYREEE (reference sequence). V gave up 2 bases and J gave up 4 bases; unmatched junction bases: 8. The CDR3 reads CASSLVSGSGADTQYF. The CDR3 coding sequence is TGTGCCAGCAGCTTAGTTAGCGGGAGCGGGGCAGATACGCAGTATTTT.

The chain employs TRBV6-5 and TRBJ2-7, with 8 bases aligning to TRBD1. This CDR3 has 16 amino acids. The germline V gene has CDR1 MNHEY and CDR2 SVGAGI. V lost 2 bases and J lost 2; bases outside the gene matches: 8. CDR3 amino acids: CASSYAADRGPYEQYF. CDR3 DNA: TGTGCCAGCAGTTACGCCGCCGACAGGGGCCCCTACGAGCAGTACTTC.

The chain couples TRBV27 to TRBJ2-7; D is perhaps TRBD2 (6 bases). Trimming shortened V by 4 bases and J by 2 bases, and 12 bases separated the two germline ends. CDR1 and CDR2 from the germline V gene are MNHEY and SMNVEV (reference sequence). CDR3 length: 14 residues. For the CDR3, the DNA is TGTGCCAGCAGTTATTGGGGAGGTACCTACGAGCAGTACTTC. It specifies CASSYWGGTYEQYF.

This clone has more than one count but fewer than ten. The V call is TRBV19, the J call TRBJ1-5; TRBD1 aligns across 7 bases. Losses at the gene ends were 10 bases for V and 7 bases for J; bases not matched to a gene: 10. The germline CDR1 and CDR2 sequences are LNHDA and SQIVND (reference sequence). The CDR3 runs to 13 residues. CDR3 coding DNA: TGTGCCATCGCCGACAGGGCCGACCAGCCCCAGCATTTT. Translation: CAIADRADQPQHF.